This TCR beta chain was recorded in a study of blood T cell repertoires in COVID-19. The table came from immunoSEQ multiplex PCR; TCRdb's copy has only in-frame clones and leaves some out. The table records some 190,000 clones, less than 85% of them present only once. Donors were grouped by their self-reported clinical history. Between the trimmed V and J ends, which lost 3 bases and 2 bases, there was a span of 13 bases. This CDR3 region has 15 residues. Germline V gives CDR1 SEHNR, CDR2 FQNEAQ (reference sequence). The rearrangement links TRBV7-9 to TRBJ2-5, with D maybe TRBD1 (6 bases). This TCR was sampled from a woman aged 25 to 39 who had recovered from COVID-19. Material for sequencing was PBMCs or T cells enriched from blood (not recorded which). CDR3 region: CASSFWGRRQETQYF. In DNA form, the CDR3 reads TGTGCCAGCAGCTTTTGGGGGCGCCGGCAAGAGACCCAGTACTTC.